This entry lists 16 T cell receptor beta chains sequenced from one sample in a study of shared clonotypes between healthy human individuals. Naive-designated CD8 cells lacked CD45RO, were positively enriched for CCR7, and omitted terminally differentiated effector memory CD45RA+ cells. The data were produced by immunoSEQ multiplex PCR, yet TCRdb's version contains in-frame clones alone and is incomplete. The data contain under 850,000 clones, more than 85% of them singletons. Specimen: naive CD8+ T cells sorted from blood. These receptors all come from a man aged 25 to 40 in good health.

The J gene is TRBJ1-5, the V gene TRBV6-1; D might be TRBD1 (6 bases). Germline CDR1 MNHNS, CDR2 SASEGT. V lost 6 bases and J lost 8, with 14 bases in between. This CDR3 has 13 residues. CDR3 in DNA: TGTGCCAGCAGCCAGACAGGCGTAGAGCCCCAGCATTTT. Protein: CASSQTGVEPQHF.

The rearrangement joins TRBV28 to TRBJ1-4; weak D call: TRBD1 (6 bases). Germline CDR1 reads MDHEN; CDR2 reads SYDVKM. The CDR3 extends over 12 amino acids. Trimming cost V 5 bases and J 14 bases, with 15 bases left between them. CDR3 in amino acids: CASSTRGAALFF. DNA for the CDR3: TGTGCCAGCAGTACCCGGGGGGCGGCGCTGTTTTTT.

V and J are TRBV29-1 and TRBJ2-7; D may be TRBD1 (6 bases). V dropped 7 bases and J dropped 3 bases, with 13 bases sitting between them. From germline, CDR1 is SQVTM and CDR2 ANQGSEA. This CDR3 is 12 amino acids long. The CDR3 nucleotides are TGCAGCGCCTCAGGGGTTCTCTACGAGCAGTACTTC. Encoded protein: CSASGVLYEQYF.

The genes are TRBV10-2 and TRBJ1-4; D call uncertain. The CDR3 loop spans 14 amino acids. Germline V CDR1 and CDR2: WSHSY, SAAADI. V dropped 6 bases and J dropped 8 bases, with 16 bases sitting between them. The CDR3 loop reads CASSKARREEKLFF. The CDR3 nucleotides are TGCGCCAGCAGCAAAGCCAGGCGGGAAGAAAAACTGTTTTTT.

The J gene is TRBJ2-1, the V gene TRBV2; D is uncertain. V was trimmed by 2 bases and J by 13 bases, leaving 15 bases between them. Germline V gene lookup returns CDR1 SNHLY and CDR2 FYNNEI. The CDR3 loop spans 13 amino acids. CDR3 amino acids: CASSERAYAIQFF. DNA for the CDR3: TGTGCCAGCAGTGAAAGAGCCTATGCGATTCAGTTCTTC.

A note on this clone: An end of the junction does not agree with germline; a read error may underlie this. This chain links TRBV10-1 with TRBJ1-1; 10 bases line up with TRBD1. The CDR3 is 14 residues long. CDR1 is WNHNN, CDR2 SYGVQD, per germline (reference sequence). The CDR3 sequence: CASSKARQGAEAFF. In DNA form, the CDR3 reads TGCGCCAGCTCTAAAGCCAGACAGGGGGCTGAGGCTTTCTTT.

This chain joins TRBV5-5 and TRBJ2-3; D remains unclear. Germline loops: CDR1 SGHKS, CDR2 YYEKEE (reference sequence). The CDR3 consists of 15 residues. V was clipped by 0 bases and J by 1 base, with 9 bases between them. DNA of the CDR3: TGTGCCAGCAGCTTGGACAGTCCCCGCACAGATACGCAGTATTTT. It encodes CASSLDSPRTDTQYF.

In DNA, the CDR3 is TGTGCCAGCAGCCATCGACAGGGGGCCTCCTACGAGCAGTACTTC. Protein sequence: CASSHRQGASYEQYF. The chain employs TRBV9 and TRBJ2-7, with TRBD1 matching 10 bases. The CDR3 loop spans 15 amino acids. With V trimmed by 4 bases and J by 0 bases, 4 bases remained unmatched. Germline V gene data show CDR1 as SGDLS and CDR2 as YYNGEE.

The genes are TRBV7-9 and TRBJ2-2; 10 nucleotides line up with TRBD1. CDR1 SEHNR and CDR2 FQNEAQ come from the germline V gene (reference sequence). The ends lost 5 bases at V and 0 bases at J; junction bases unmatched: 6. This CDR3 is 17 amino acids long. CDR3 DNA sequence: TGTGCCAGCAGCGGAGGACAGGGGGACCCGAACACCGGGGAGCTGTTTTTT. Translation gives CASSGGQGDPNTGELFF.

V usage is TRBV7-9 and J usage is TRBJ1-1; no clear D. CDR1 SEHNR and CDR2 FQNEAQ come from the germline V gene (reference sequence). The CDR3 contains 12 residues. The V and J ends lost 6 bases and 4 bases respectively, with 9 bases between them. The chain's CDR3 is CASREGVTEAFF. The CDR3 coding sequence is TGTGCCAGCAGAGAGGGTGTCACTGAAGCTTTCTTT.

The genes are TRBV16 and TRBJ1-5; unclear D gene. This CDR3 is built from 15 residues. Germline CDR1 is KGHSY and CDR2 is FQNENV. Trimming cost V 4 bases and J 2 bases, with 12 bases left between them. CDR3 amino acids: CASSPRWVGNQPQHF. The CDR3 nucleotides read TGTGCCAGCAGCCCAAGGTGGGTGGGCAATCAGCCCCAGCATTTT.

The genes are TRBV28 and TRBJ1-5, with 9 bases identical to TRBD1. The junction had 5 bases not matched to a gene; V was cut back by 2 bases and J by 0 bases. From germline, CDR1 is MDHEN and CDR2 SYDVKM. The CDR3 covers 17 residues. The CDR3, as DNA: TGTGCCAGCAGTTTAGGGACAGGGAGTTATAGCAATCAGCCCCAGCATTTT. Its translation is CASSLGTGSYSNQPQHF.

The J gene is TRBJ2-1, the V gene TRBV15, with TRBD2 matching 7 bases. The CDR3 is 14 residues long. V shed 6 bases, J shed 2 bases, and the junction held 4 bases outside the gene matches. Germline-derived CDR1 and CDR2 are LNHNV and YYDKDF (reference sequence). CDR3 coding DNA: TGTGCCACCAGGGGGGGGGATACCTACAATGAGCAGTTCTTC. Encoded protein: CATRGGDTYNEQFF.

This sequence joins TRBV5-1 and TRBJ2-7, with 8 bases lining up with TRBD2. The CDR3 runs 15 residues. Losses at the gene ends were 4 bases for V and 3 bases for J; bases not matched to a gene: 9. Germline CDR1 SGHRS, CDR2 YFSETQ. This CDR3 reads CASSPRGSGVYEQYF. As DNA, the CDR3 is TGCGCCAGCAGCCCGAGGGGTAGCGGGGTCTACGAGCAGTACTTC.

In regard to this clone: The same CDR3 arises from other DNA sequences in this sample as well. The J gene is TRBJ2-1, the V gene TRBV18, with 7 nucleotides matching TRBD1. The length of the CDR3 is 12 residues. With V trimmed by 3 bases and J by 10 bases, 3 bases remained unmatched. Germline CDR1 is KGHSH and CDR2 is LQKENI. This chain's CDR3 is CASSPTGVEQFF. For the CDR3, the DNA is TGTGCCAGCTCACCCACAGGGGTCGAGCAGTTCTTC.

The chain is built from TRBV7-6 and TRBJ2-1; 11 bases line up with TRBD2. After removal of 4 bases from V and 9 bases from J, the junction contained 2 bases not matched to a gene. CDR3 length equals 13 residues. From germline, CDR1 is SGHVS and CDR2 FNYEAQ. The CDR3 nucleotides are TGTGCCAGCAGCTGGACTAGCGGGCGTGAGCAGTTCTTC. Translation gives CASSWTSGREQFF.